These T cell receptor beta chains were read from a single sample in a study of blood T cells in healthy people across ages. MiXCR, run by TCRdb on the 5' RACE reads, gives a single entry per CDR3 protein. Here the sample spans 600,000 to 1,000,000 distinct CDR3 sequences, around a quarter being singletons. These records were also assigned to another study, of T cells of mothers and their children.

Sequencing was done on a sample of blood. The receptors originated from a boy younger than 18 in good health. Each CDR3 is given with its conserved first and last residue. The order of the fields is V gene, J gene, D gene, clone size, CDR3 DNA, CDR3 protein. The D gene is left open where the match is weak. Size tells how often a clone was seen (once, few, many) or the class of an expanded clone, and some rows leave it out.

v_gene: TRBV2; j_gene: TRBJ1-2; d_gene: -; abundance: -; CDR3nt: TGTGCCAGCAAGGAGAGGGGGATATATGGCTACACCTTC; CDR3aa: CASKERGIYGYTF
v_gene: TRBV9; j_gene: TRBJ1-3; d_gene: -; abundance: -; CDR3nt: TGTACCAGCAGCAGGGTAAACGAAAACACCATATATTTT; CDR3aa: CTSSRVNENTIYF
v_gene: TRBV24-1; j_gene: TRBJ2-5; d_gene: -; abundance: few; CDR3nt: TGTGCCACCAGTGACCCTGGACAGGACGCGGGGGAGACCCAGTACTTC; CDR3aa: CATSDPGQDAGETQYF
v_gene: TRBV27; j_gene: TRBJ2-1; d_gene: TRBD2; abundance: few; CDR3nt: TGTGCCAGCAGTTTTACGCCGGGGCTAGCGGGAGACTTGGGTGAGCAGTTCTTC; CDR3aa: CASSFTPGLAGDLGEQFF
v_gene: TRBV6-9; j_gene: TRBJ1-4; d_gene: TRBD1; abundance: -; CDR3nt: TGTGCCAGCAGTTACTATCGGGACAGATTGTTTTTT; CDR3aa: CASSYYRDRLFF
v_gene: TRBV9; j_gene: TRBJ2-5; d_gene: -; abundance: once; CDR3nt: TGTGCCAGCAGCGTAGTAGGGAATCCGCAAGAGACCCAGTACTTC; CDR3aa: CASSVVGNPQETQYF
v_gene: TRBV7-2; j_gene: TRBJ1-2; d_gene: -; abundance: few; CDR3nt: TGTGCCAGCAGCCCCGGACAGAAACCATATGGAGGCTACACCTTC; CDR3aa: CASSPGQKPYGGYTF
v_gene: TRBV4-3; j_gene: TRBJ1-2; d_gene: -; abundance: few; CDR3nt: TGCGCCAGCAGCCAACTTAGAACCCAGGGCGATGGCTACACCTTC; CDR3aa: CASSQLRTQGDGYTF
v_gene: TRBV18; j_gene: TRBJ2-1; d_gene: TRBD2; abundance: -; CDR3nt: TGTGCCAGCACACGGGCTAGCGGGGGCTCCCACAATGAGCAGTTCTTC; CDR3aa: CASTRASGGSHNEQFF
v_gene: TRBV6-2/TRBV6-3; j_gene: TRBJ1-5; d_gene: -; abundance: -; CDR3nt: TGTGCCAGCAGTTACTCGATAGCGGGATCTAATAGCAATCAGCCCCAGCATTTT; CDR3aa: CASSYSIAGSNSNQPQHF
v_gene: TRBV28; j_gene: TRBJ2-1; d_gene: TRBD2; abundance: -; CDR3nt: TGTGCCAGCAGTCCTGCGGGAGGGTTGGGGACTGGATACAATGACCAGTTCTTC; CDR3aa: CASSPAGGLGTGYNDQFF
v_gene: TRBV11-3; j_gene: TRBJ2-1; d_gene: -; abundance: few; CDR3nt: TGTGCCAGCAGCTCCCCTGGGATTAGTGAGCAGTTCTTC; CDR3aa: CASSSPGISEQFF
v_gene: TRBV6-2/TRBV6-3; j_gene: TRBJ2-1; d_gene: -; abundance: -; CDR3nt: TGTGCCAGCAGCCGACGAGCGGATTACAATGAGCAGTTCTTC; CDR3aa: CASSRRADYNEQFF
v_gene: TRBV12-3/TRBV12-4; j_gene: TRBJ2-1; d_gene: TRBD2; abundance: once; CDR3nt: TGTGCCAGCAGTCTAGGACTAGCGGGAGGCCTTATAAATGAGCAGTTCTTC; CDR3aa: CASSLGLAGGLINEQFF
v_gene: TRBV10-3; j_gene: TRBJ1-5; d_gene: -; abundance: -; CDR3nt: TGTGCCATCAGTGCACGTCAGCCCCAGCATTTT; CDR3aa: CAISARQPQHF
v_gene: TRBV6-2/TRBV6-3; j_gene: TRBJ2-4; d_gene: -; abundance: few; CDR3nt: TGTGCCAGCAGTTACTCGGGACGCAATAACATTCAGTACTTC; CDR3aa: CASSYSGRNNIQYF
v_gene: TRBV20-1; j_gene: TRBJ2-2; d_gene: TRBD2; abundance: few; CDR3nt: TGCAGTGCTAGAGTGGGACTAGCGGCCACCGGGGAGCTGTTTTTT; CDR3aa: CSARVGLAATGELFF
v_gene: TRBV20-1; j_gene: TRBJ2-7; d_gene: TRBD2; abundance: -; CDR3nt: TGCAGTGCTTCACACCTTCTACTAGCGGCCTACGAGCAGTACTTC; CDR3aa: CSASHLLLAAYEQYF
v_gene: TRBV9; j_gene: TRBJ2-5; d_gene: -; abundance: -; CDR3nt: TGTGCCAGCAGCGTAGGAGAGGTGGTAACCGGACAGTACTTC; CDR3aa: CASSVGEVVTGQYF
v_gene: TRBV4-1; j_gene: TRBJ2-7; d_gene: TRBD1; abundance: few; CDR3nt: TGCGCCAGCAGCCCACCGGACAGGGCCCACGAGCAGTACTTC; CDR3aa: CASSPPDRAHEQYF
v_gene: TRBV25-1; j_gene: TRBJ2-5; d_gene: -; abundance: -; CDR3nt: TGTGCCAGCAGTGAATATTCGGTTCTCGGCGGGACCCAGTACTTC; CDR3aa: CASSEYSVLGGTQYF
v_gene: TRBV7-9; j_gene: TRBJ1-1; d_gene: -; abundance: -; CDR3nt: TGTGCCAGCAGCTTAGGGGGGTTTACCAGGGAGGAAGCTTTCTTT; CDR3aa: CASSLGGFTREEAFF
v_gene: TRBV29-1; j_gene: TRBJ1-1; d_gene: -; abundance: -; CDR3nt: TGCAGCGTTGAATTCGGCAACACTGAAGCTTTCTTT; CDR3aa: CSVEFGNTEAFF
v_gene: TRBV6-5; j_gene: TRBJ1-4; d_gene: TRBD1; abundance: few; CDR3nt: TGTGCCAGCAGTTACTCCTGGAGGGGGCAGGAAAAACTGTTTTTT; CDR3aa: CASSYSWRGQEKLFF
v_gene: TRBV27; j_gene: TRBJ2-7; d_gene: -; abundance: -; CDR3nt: TGTGCCAGCAGTTTATCCCCGACGGCCAACGAGCAGTACTTC; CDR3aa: CASSLSPTANEQYF
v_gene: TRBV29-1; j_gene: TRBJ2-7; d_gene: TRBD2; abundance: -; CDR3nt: TGCGGCGTTGCGGGGGGACACACGGCAACATCTTACGAGCAGTACTTC; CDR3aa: CGVAGGHTATSYEQYF
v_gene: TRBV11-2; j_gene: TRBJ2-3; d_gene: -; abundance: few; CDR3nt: TGTGCCAGCAGCCCAAGGGTACTGAGGGACCAGAGCACAGATACGCAGTATTTT; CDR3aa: CASSPRVLRDQSTDTQYF
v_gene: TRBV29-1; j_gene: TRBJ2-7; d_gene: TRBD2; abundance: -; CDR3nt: TGCAGCGTTGAAGCAACTAGCGGGAGTGTCCCCTACGAGCAGTACTTC; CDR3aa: CSVEATSGSVPYEQYF
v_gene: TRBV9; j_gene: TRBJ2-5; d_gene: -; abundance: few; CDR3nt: TGTGCCAGCAGCGTAGAGGGGGCGGGACAAAAAGAGACCCAGTACTTC; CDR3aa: CASSVEGAGQKETQYF
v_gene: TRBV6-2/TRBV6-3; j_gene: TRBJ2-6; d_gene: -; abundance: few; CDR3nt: TGTGCCAGCAGTTACGATATTCTAGAGTCGCAGTCCAGCTCTGGGGCCAACGTCCTGACTTTC; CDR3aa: CASSYDILESQSSSGANVLTF
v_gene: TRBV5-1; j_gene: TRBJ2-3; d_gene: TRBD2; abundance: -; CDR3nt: TGCGCCAGCAGCTTAATTAGCGGGGGGGACACAGATACGCAGTATTTT; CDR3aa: CASSLISGGDTDTQYF
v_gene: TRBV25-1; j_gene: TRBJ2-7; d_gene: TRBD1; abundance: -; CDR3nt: TGTGCCAGCAGTGAGGGGGGGACAGGGGGCCCATTGCCCTCCTACGAGCAGTACTTC; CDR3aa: CASSEGGTGGPLPSYEQYF
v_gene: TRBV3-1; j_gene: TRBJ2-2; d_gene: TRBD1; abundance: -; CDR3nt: TGTGCCAGCAGCCGTATTACAGGGGGCGCGTCCGGGGAGCTGTTTTTT; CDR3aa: CASSRITGGASGELFF
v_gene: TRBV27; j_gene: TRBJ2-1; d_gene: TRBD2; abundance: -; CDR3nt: TGTGCCAGCAGTTTGGGGCGGGAGGGGGGCAATGAGCAGTTCTTC; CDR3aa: CASSLGREGGNEQFF
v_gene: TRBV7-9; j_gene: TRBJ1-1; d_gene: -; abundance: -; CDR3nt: TGTGCCAGCAGCCCGGTGACAGGCTCGATGAACACTGAAGCTTTCTTT; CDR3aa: CASSPVTGSMNTEAFF
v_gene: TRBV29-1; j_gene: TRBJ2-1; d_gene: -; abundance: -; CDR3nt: TGCAGCGTCCGGGACGGCTACAATGAGCAGTTCTTC; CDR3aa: CSVRDGYNEQFF
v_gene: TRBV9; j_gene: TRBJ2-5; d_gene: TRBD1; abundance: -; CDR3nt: TGTGCCGGCAGCGTAGAGGGCAGGGGGGAGACCCAGTACTTC; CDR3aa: CAGSVEGRGETQYF
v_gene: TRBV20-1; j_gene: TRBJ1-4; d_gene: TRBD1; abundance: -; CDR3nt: TGCAGTGCTAGGACAGGGCCCTCAACTAATGAAAAACTGTTTTTT; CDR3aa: CSARTGPSTNEKLFF
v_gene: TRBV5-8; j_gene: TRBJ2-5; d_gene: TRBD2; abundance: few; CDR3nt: TGTGCCAGCAGCAAGGGACTAGCGCAGACCCAGTACTTC; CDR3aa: CASSKGLAQTQYF
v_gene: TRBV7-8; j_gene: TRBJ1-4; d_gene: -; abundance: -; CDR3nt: TGTGCCAGCAGCATCAGAGGGGGAGCAACTAATGAAAAACTGTTTTTT; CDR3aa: CASSIRGGATNEKLFF
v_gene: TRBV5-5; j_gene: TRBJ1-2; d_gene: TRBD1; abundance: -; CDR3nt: TGTGCCAGCAGCTCGGGACAGGGCAGCTATGGCTACACCTTC; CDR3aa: CASSSGQGSYGYTF
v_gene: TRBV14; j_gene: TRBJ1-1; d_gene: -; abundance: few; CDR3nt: TGTGCCAGCAGCTCCCCCGGGATGAACACTGAAGCTTTCTTT; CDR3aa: CASSSPGMNTEAFF
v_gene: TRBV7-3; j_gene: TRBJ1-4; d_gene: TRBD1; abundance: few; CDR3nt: TGTGCCAGCAGCTTCGCCGGACAGGGGCCCAACCTTAACCATGCAACTAATGAAAAACTGTTTTTT; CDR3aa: CASSFAGQGPNLNHATNEKLFF
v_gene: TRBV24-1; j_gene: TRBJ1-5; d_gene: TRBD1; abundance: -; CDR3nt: TGTGCCACCAGTGAATCTACCGGGACAGCTCGAAATAGCAATCAGCCCCAGCATTTT; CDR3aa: CATSESTGTARNSNQPQHF
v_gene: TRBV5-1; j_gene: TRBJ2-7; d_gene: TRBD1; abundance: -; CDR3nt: TGCGCCAGCAGCTCCTGGGGACAGGGAGTTTCCGAGCAGTACTTC; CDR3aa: CASSSWGQGVSEQYF
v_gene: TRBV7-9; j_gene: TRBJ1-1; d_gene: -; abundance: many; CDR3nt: TGTGCCAGCAGCTTTGGGGAGATGAACACTGAAGCTTTCTTT; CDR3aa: CASSFGEMNTEAFF
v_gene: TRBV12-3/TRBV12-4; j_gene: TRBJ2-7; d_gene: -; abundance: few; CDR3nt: TGTGCCAGCAGGGAGGGGGGCTACGAGCAGTACTTC; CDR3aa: CASREGGYEQYF
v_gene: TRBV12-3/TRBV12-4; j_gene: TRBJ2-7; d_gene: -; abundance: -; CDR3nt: TGTGCCAGCAGTTGGCCGGAGCGGGCTTACGAGCAGTACTTC; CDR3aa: CASSWPERAYEQYF
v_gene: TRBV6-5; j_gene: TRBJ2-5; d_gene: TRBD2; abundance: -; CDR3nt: TGTGCCAGCACGGGACTAGCGGGGCTTATAGAGACCCAGTACTTC; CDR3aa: CASTGLAGLIETQYF
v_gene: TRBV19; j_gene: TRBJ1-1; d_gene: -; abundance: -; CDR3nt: TGTGCCAGTAGTATAGCCCGGTACACTGAAGCTTTCTTT; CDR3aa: CASSIARYTEAFF
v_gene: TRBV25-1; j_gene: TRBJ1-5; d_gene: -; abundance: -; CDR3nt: TGTGCCAGCAGTGGAGGATCTATTCAGCCCCAGCATTTT; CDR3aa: CASSGGSIQPQHF
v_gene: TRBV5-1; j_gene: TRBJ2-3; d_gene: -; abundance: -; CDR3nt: TGCGCCAGCAGCTTGGGGGGGGCCGGACCAGATACGCAGTATTTT; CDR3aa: CASSLGGAGPDTQYF
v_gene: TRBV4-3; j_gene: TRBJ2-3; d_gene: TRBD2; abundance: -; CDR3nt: TGCGCCAGCAGCCAACGTACTAGCGGGGTTAGCACAGATACGCAGTATTTT; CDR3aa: CASSQRTSGVSTDTQYF